This entry lists 22 T cell receptor beta chains sequenced from one sample in a study of radiation and T cells in renal cell carcinoma. The assay was immunoSEQ multiplex PCR, and TCRdb's table has in-frame clones only and misses some. This repertoire shows around 77,000 clones, around four fifths found once; its top ten account for approximately 2.4%. Stated time point: blood 4 weeks post-SBRT, at nephrectomy. The treatment was: 15 Gy SBRT to primary tumor, nephrectomy 4 weeks later. This specimen was blood, taken from a patient whose treatment included radiotherapy and nephrectomy. These receptors were obtained from a woman aged 55-75 years with renal cell carcinoma.

This sequence joins TRBV6-5 and TRBJ2-2; no firm D call. Trimming removed 7 bases from V and 4 bases from J, with 16 bases in between. The CDR3 loop spans 15 amino acids. CDR1 is MNHEY and CDR2 is SVGAGI in the germline V gene. The CDR3 coding sequence is TGTGCCAGCACCTACACCCCTCGGAGCACCGGGGAGCTGTTTTTT. Translated: CASTYTPRSTGELFF.

This chain joins TRBV19 and TRBJ2-3; D is possibly TRBD2 (6 bases). Germline lookup yields CDR1 LNHDA and CDR2 SQIVND (reference sequence). The CDR3 is made up of 21 amino acids. The V and J ends lost 5 bases and 2 bases respectively, with 32 bases between them. The CDR3: CASSLPTIGREPRVPTDTQYF. Written as DNA, the CDR3 is TGTGCCAGTAGTCTACCGACGATAGGGCGGGAACCTCGGGTACCCACAGATACGCAGTATTTT.

The CDR3 loop is CASSVERRGSPYNEQFF. The CDR3 DNA sequence: TGTGCCAGCAGCGTAGAGCGTCGCGGGTCTCCCTACAATGAGCAGTTCTTC. The chain recombines TRBV9 with TRBJ2-1; perhaps TRBD2 as D (5 bases). CDR3 size: 17 residues. V dropped 0 bases and J dropped 2 bases, with 15 bases sitting between them. The germline gives CDR1 SGDLS, CDR2 YYNGEE.

The chain joins TRBV2 to TRBJ2-6; TRBD1 matches at 8 bases. CDR3 length: 18 residues. Trimming removed 6 bases from V and 2 bases from J; junction bases left unmatched: 12. Germline V gene lookup returns CDR1 SNHLY and CDR2 FYNNEI. As DNA, the CDR3 is TGTGCCAGCAGCCCGGACAGGGCTAAGAGTGCTGGGGCCAACGTCCTGACTTTC. Its protein is CASSPDRAKSAGANVLTF. Variable domain in full (rest from reference TRBV2 and TRBJ2-6): EPEVTQTPSHQVTQMGQEVILRCVPISNHLYFYWYRQILGQKVEFLVSFYNNEISEKSEIFDDQFSVERPDGSNFTLKIRSTKLEDSAMYFCASSPDRAKSAGANVLTFGAGSRLTVL.

The chain employs TRBV5-5 and TRBJ1-5, with D hard to call. Trimming removed 3 bases from V and 4 bases from J, with 17 bases in between. This CDR3 contains 16 residues. From germline, CDR1 is SGHKS and CDR2 YYEKEE (reference sequence). For the CDR3, the DNA is TGTGCCAGCAGCTGGGGTGAAGAGGGTTCAAATCAGCCCCAGCATTTT. This sequence encodes CASSWGEEGSNQPQHF.

V is TRBV20-1 and J is TRBJ2-7; weak D call: TRBD1 (5 bases). CDR3 length: 11 residues. Trimming removed 3 bases at V and 7 bases at J, with 10 bases between. Germline values: CDR1 DFQATT, CDR2 SNEGSKA (reference sequence). Here the CDR3 reads CSARVQGEQYF. CDR3 coding DNA: TGCAGTGCTAGGGTGCAGGGAGAGCAGTACTTC.

In its sample, this clone was seen once. This chain joins TRBV7-3 and TRBJ2-5; tentative D call: TRBD2 (5 bases). Germline CDR1 SGHTA, CDR2 FQGTGA. Trimming took 2 bases from V and 5 from J, leaving 9 bases between them. CDR3 length: 13 amino acids. CDR3 protein: CASSLDGGETQYF. DNA for the CDR3: TGTGCCAGCAGCTTAGACGGCGGGGAGACCCAGTACTTC. The whole variable domain, remainder taken from reference TRBV7-3 and TRBJ2-5, is GAGVSQTPSNKVTEKGKYVELRCDPISGHTALYWYRQSLGQGPEFLIYFQGTGAADDSGLPNDRFFAVRPEGSVSTLKIQRTERGDSAVYLCASSLDGGETQYFGPGTRLLVL.

The CDR3 reads CASSLNRVEEKLFF. The CDR3 coding sequence is TGTGCCAGCAGCTTGAACAGGGTTGAGGAAAAACTGTTTTTT. The gene calls are TRBV5-4 and TRBJ1-4; D perhaps matches TRBD1 (6 bases). Trimming removed 1 base at V and 8 bases at J, with 12 bases between. The CDR3 runs 14 residues. Germline loops: CDR1 SGHNT, CDR2 YYREEE (reference sequence). Variable domain in full (rest from reference TRBV5-4 and TRBJ1-4): ETGVTQSPTHLIKTRGQQVTLRCSSQSGHNTVSWYQQALGQGPQFIFQYYREEENGRGNFPPRFSGLQFPNYSSELNVNALELDDSALYLCASSLNRVEEKLFFGSGTQLSVL.

This chain's CDR3 is CASSYRQGGTGELFF. In nucleotides, the CDR3 is TGTGCCAGCAGCTACCGACAGGGTGGAACCGGGGAGCTGTTTTTT. The rearrangement uses TRBV9 and TRBJ2-2; TRBD1 aligns across 7 bases. The CDR3 is 15 residues long. The ends lost 4 bases at V and 5 bases at J; junction bases unmatched: 8. Germline CDR1 and CDR2: SGDLS and YYNGEE.

The chain couples TRBV5-6 to TRBJ2-7; D is perhaps TRBD2 (6 bases). The CDR3 has 14 residues. Trimming stripped 0 bases from V and 3 bases from J, with 10 bases between. Per germline, CDR1 SGHDT and CDR2 YYEEEE. The chain's CDR3 is CASSLEGLLYEQYF. CDR3 DNA: TGTGCCAGCAGCTTGGAGGGACTGCTCTACGAGCAGTACTTC.

The chain has TRBV2 and TRBJ1-1; no reliable D call. V was pared by 5 bases and J by 7 bases, with 14 bases between. CDR1 and CDR2 from the germline V gene are SNHLY and FYNNEI. The CDR3 is 13 residues long. Here the CDR3 reads CASSKGRGVEAFF. In DNA form, the CDR3 reads TGTGCCAGCAGTAAAGGCCGCGGCGTTGAAGCTTTCTTT.

CDR3 loop: CASSAWGSGGSSYNEQFF. The CDR3 DNA is TGTGCCAGCAGCGCCTGGGGTAGCGGGGGAAGCTCCTACAATGAGCAGTTCTTC. This chain links TRBV5-6 with TRBJ2-1; TRBD2 matches at 9 bases. Germline V gene lookup returns CDR1 SGHDT and CDR2 YYEEEE. V trimming: 4 bases; J trimming: 0 bases; junction bases outside the gene matches: 11. There are 18 residues in the CDR3.

V is TRBV4-3 and J is TRBJ2-3; possible D gene TRBD1, 5 bases. This CDR3 has 17 residues. Germline values: CDR1 LGHNA, CDR2 YSLEER. V gave up 0 bases and J gave up 4 bases, with 17 bases separating them. In DNA, the CDR3 is TGCGCCAGCAGCCAAGATTATAGGACACTTGGAGCAGATACGCAGTATTTT. It translates to CASSQDYRTLGADTQYF.

This clone was detected only once. CDR3 in amino acids: CASSFRLDTQYF. CDR3 nucleotides: TGTGCCAGCAGCTTCCGTTTGGATACGCAGTATTTT. The chain employs TRBV5-6 and TRBJ2-3; unclear D gene. Trimming cost V 2 bases and J 6 bases, with 7 bases left between them. There are 12 residues in the CDR3. The V gene's germline CDR1 is SGHDT and CDR2 YYEEEE.

This clone occurred once. V and J are TRBV28 and TRBJ1-2, with TRBD1 matching 9 bases. The J segment lost 7 bases and the V segment lost 5 bases, leaving 11 bases of the junction unmatched. The CDR3 contains 15 residues. Germline CDR1 is MDHEN and CDR2 is SYDVKM. CDR3 DNA sequence: TGTGCCAGCAGTCCCCTGGGACAGGGACTTCTTGGCTACACCTTC. Protein: CASSPLGQGLLGYTF.

This clone is a singleton in its sample. The chain carries TRBV6-5 and TRBJ2-3; D is possibly TRBD1 (6 bases). The ends were cut back, 2 bases at V and 2 bases at J, with 8 bases in the middle. The CDR3 is 14 amino acids. Germline-derived CDR1 and CDR2 are MNHEY and SVGAGI. As DNA, the CDR3 is TGTGCCAGCAGTTACGGGACAATCACAGATACGCAGTATTTT. Translating gives CASSYGTITDTQYF.

V gene TRBV11-2 combines with J gene TRBJ1-4; 7 bases fit TRBD1. Germline V gene sequence: CDR1 SGHAT, CDR2 FQNNGV. With V trimmed by 3 bases and J by 8 bases, 12 bases remained unmatched. The length of the CDR3 is 16 residues. This CDR3 reads CASSFGQDTISEKLFF. The CDR3 DNA follows: TGTGCCAGCAGCTTTGGACAGGACACAATCTCGGAAAAACTGTTTTTT.

The rearrangement uses TRBV19 and TRBJ1-3, with a tentative D call TRBD1 (5 bases). The CDR3 runs to 14 residues. Trimming cost V 5 bases and J 3 bases, with 11 bases left between them. Germline lookup yields CDR1 LNHDA and CDR2 SQIVND (reference sequence). The CDR3 DNA reads as TGTGCCAGTAGTCCAAGGGACGGTGGAAACACCATATATTTT. Translation: CASSPRDGGNTIYF. The full variable domain, in which reference TRBV19 and TRBJ1-3 provide the parts outside the CDR3, is DGGITQSPKYLFRKEGQNVTLSCEQNLNHDAMYWYRQDPGQGLRLIYYSQIVNDFQKGDIAEGYSVSREKKESFPLTVTSAQKNPTAFYLCASSPRDGGNTIYFGEGSWLTVV.

This chain connects TRBV27 to TRBJ2-1; no firm D call. Germline V gives CDR1 MNHEY, CDR2 SMNVEV (reference sequence). V was cut by 4 bases and J by 4 bases, with 5 bases left in between. The CDR3 length is 12 residues. The CDR3 bases are TGTGCCAGCAGTTGGGGTTACAATGAGCAGTTCTTC. This gives the protein CASSWGYNEQFF.

The chain employs TRBV28 and TRBJ1-5, with 8 nucleotides matching TRBD1. Germline V CDR1 and CDR2: MDHEN, SYDVKM. This CDR3 is built from 15 residues. The V gene end was trimmed by 2 bases and the J gene end by 6 bases; junction bases not matched to a gene: 6. The CDR3 is CASSLQSRGLQPQHF. DNA for the CDR3: TGTGCCAGCAGTTTACAATCCAGGGGGCTTCAGCCCCAGCATTTT.

In its sample, this clone was seen once. This rearrangement joins TRBV5-8 to TRBJ1-6; D gene uncertain. The CDR3 is 14 amino acids. Between the trimmed V and J ends, which lost 4 bases and 2 bases, there was a span of 7 bases. Germline V gives CDR1 SGHTS, CDR2 YDEGEE. The DNA for the CDR3 is TGTGCCAGCAGCCTTACAACCTATAATTCACCCCTCCACTTT. It translates to CASSLTTYNSPLHF. The full variable domain, with the rest looked up from reference TRBV5-8 and TRBJ1-6, is EAGVTQSPTHLIKTRGQQATLRCSPISGHTSVYWYQQALGLGLQFLLWYDEGEERNRGNFPPRFSGRQFPNYSSELNVNALELEDSALYLCASSLTTYNSPLHFGNGTRLTVT.

This rearrangement joins TRBV9 to TRBJ2-1; perhaps TRBD1 as D (6 bases). The CDR3 has 15 amino acids. In germline, CDR1 is SGDLS, CDR2 YYNGEE. V lost 3 bases, J lost 5 bases, and 15 bases lay in between. The CDR3 sequence is CASSGSRGVDNEQFF. In DNA, the CDR3 is TGTGCCAGCAGCGGAAGCAGGGGCGTCGACAATGAGCAGTTCTTC.